Below are 27 T cell receptor beta chains sequenced from a single sample in a study of T cell responses to AZD1222 COVID-19 vaccine. Produced via immunoSEQ multiplex PCR; TCRdb's table is partial and in-frame only. The data show over 70,000 clones, about 80% seen once. The specimen was peripheral blood, collected 28 days after the second dose of the MenACWY control vaccine. Receptor source: an adult who received the MenACWY meningococcal vaccine as a control.

The V gene is TRBV30, the J gene TRBJ1-5; TRBD1 is a possible D gene (5 bases). The CDR3 sequence is 14 residues long. Germline-derived CDR1 and CDR2 are GTSNPN and SVGIG (reference sequence). V was shortened by 3 bases and J by 4 bases, with 13 bases between the two germline ends. CDR3 protein: CAWSRDGSNQPQHF. Written as DNA, the CDR3 is TGTGCCTGGAGCAGGGACGGATCTAATCAGCCCCAGCATTTT. Drawing the rest from reference TRBV30 and TRBJ1-5, the complete variable domain is SQTIHQWPATLVQPVGSPLSLECTVEGTSNPNLYWYRQAAGRGLQLLFYSVGIGQISSEVPQNLSASRPQDRQFILSSKKLLLSDSGFYLCAWSRDGSNQPQHFGDGTRLSIL.

V is TRBV28 and J is TRBJ1-6; D might be TRBD1 (6 bases). This CDR3 contains 16 residues. V lost 1 base and J 9 bases, leaving 16 bases between the germline ends. The germline V gene encodes CDR1 MDHEN and CDR2 SYDVKM. The CDR3 DNA reads TGTGCCAGCAGTTTATTCCGAAGGGGGAGAGGTTCACCCCTCCACTTT. This sequence encodes CASSLFRRGRGSPLHF.

This clone was counted a single time. The chain carries TRBV23-1 and TRBJ2-6; D call uncertain. TRBV23-1 is assigned to the ORF class and has an uncertain function. The CDR3 totals 16 residues. V was clipped by 1 base and J by 1 base, with 8 bases between them. DNA of the CDR3: TGCGCCAGCAGTCAATTCCATATATCTGGGGCCAACGTCCTGACTTTC. Amino acids: CASSQFHISGANVLTF.

The chain joins TRBV9 to TRBJ1-6, with D possibly matching TRBD1 (5 bases). Germline lookup yields CDR1 SGDLS and CDR2 YYNGEE. Trimming stripped 3 bases from V and 4 bases from J, with 8 bases between. The CDR3 is made up of 14 amino acids. The CDR3 nucleotides read TGTGCCAGCAGCGAGGGACTGTATAATTCACCCCTCCACTTT. It specifies CASSEGLYNSPLHF.

The chain couples TRBV6-1 to TRBJ2-7; D is ambiguous. The V end was cut by 3 bases, the J end by 0 bases, with 6 bases between. The CDR3 runs to 13 residues. The germline V gene has CDR1 MNHNS and CDR2 SASEGT. The CDR3 protein is CASSDPYSYEQYF. The CDR3 coding sequence is TGTGCCAGCAGTGACCCCTACTCCTACGAGCAGTACTTC.

The rearrangement links TRBV6-5 to TRBJ1-5; D perhaps matches TRBD1 (5 bases). This CDR3 comprises 13 residues. Trimming shortened V by 6 bases and J by 3 bases, and 9 bases separated the two germline ends. Germline CDR1 is MNHEY and CDR2 is SVGAGI. CDR3 sequence: CASSPTVNQPQHF. CDR3 DNA: TGTGCCAGCAGCCCGACAGTCAATCAGCCCCAGCATTTT.

V usage is TRBV7-2 and J usage is TRBJ2-5, with 16 bases that match TRBD2. V trimming: 0 bases; J trimming: 5 bases; junction bases outside the gene matches: 3. This CDR3 comprises 17 residues. Germline V gene data show CDR1 as SGHTA and CDR2 as FQGNSA. The CDR3 region has the DNA TGTGCCAGCAGCTTAGCCGTGGGACTAGCGGGGGGGGAGACCCAGTACTTC. The encoded protein is CASSLAVGLAGGETQYF.

This chain connects TRBV30 to TRBJ2-7, with D unresolved. Germline V lookup: CDR1 GTSNPN, CDR2 SVGIG (reference sequence). CDR3 size: 13 residues. V gave up 0 bases and J gave up 6 bases, with 12 bases separating them. The CDR3 DNA reads TGTGCCTGGAGTGTACGGCCGGAACGCGAGCAGTACTTC. It yields the protein CAWSVRPEREQYF.

V usage is TRBV7-8 and J usage is TRBJ1-1; D unresolved. The V gene lost 2 bases and the J gene lost 7 bases, with 8 bases spanning the gap. CDR1 and CDR2 from the germline V gene are SGHVS and FQNEAQ. The CDR3 is 12 residues long. As DNA, the CDR3 is TGTGCCAGCAGCTTAAGTGTGGGTGAAGCTTTCTTT. This codes for CASSLSVGEAFF.

This chain links TRBV7-9 with TRBJ1-2; D remains ambiguous. Germline loops: CDR1 SEHNR, CDR2 FQNEAQ (reference sequence). V was shortened by 1 base and J by 3 bases, with 6 bases between the two germline ends. CDR3 length equals 13 residues. The CDR3 coding sequence is TGTGCCAGCAGCTTAGATGAGTACTATGGCTACACCTTC. It translates to CASSLDEYYGYTF.

The chain is built from TRBV3-1 (or the pseudogene TRBV3-2) and TRBJ2-3, with D unresolved. V lost 4 bases, J lost 8 bases, and 13 bases lay in between. The germline gives CDR1 LGHDT, CDR2 YNNKEL (reference sequence). The CDR3 runs 13 residues. This CDR3 is CASSPASRGTQYF. Written as DNA, the CDR3 is TGTGCCAGCAGCCCTGCAAGCCGCGGTACGCAGTATTTT.

The chain carries TRBV10-3 and TRBJ2-3; TRBD2 might be the D (6 bases). Per germline, CDR1 ENHRY and CDR2 SYGVKD. V lost 2 bases to trimming and J lost 4 bases, with 10 bases between them. The CDR3 sequence is 14 residues long. CDR3 loop: CAISERESPDTQYF. The CDR3 region has the DNA TGTGCCATCAGTGAGCGGGAGTCTCCAGATACGCAGTATTTT.

This clone has more than one count but fewer than ten. The CDR3 sequence is CASSLGRGLGSDGYTF. For the CDR3, the DNA is TGTGCCAGCAGCTTAGGTAGGGGGCTCGGGAGCGACGGCTACACCTTC. The chain is built from TRBV13 and TRBJ1-2; TRBD1 agrees at 7 bases. The V segment lost 0 bases and the J segment 8 bases; nucleotides outside the gene matches: 12. The CDR3 length is 16 residues. Germline CDR1 reads PRHDT; CDR2 reads FYEKMQ (reference sequence).

The chain uses TRBV2 and TRBJ2-2; D uncertain. The germline gives CDR1 SNHLY, CDR2 FYNNEI. This CDR3 contains 15 residues. V dropped 4 bases and J dropped 2 bases, with 11 bases sitting between them. The CDR3 coding sequence is TGTGCCAGCAGTGTAGGTGGAGCCAACACCGGGGAGCTGTTTTTT. Its translation: CASSVGGANTGELFF.

This clone has more than one count but fewer than ten. The chain uses TRBV30 and TRBJ1-6, with 10 bases fitting TRBD1. The CDR3 loop spans 15 amino acids. Germline lookup yields CDR1 GTSNPN and CDR2 SVGIG (reference sequence). The V gene end was trimmed by 1 base and the J gene end by 7 bases; junction bases not matched to a gene: 4. CDR3 sequence: CAWSADRGQNSPLHF. The CDR3 nucleotides read TGTGCCTGGAGTGCTGACAGGGGGCAAAATTCACCCCTCCACTTT. The full variable domain, its missing parts supplied by reference TRBV30 and TRBJ1-6, is SQTIHQWPATLVQPVGSPLSLECTVEGTSNPNLYWYRQAAGRGLQLLFYSVGIGQISSEVPQNLSASRPQDRQFILSSKKLLLSDSGFYLCAWSADRGQNSPLHFGNGTRLTVT.

The gene calls are TRBV3-1 (or the pseudogene TRBV3-2) and TRBJ1-4, with unresolved D. Trimming left V 3 bases short and J 8 bases short, with 10 bases between. CDR1 and CDR2 (germline): LGHDT, YNNKEL (reference sequence). This CDR3 has 13 residues. CDR3 sequence: CASSHLVGEKLFF. CDR3 DNA sequence: TGTGCCAGCAGCCACCTCGTAGGGGAAAAACTGTTTTTT.

The rearrangement links TRBV18 to TRBJ2-1; 13 bases align to TRBD2. This CDR3 spans 15 amino acids. CDR1 KGHSH and CDR2 LQKENI come from the germline V gene. Trimming cost V 6 bases and J 8 bases; bases outside gene matches: 7. CDR3 bases: TGTGCCAGCTCGTCGGGACTAGCGGGGTCCGATGAGCAGTTCTTC. This encodes CASSSGLAGSDEQFF.

This clone occurred a few times. This chain uses TRBV4-1 with TRBJ2-5; the match to TRBD2 covers 7 bases. This CDR3 is built from 16 residues. The germline V gene encodes CDR1 MGHRA and CDR2 YSYEKL. The J segment lost 4 bases and the V segment lost 3 bases, leaving 11 bases of the junction unmatched. This CDR3 reads CASSQGAGPLGETQYF. The CDR3 nucleotides are TGCGCCAGCAGCCAGGGAGCGGGACCGTTAGGAGAGACCCAGTACTTC.

The V gene is TRBV25-1, the J gene TRBJ2-1; D remains unclear. The CDR3 is 14 amino acids. Trimming shortened V by 6 bases and J by 2 bases, and 11 bases separated the two germline ends. Germline V gene lookup returns CDR1 MGHDK and CDR2 SYGVNS. CDR3 bases: TGTGCCAGCAGACGGACCGGTCCCTACAATGAGCAGTTCTTC. Its protein product is CASRRTGPYNEQFF.

This clone has a single count. The rearrangement links TRBV4-3 to TRBJ1-2, with D unclear. Trimming removed 1 base at V and 8 bases at J, with 14 bases between. Per germline, CDR1 LGHNA and CDR2 YSLEER. CDR3 length: 14 residues. The CDR3 DNA reads TGCGCCAGCAGCCAAGCCCTGAGGAGGTCGGGCTACACCTTC. It yields the protein CASSQALRRSGYTF.

This rearrangement joins TRBV6-2 or TRBV6-3 to TRBJ1-2; 11 bases line up with TRBD1. Germline V gives CDR1 MNHEY, CDR2 SVGEGT. The ends lost 6 bases at V and 4 bases at J; junction bases unmatched: 10. The CDR3 totals 16 residues. The CDR3 spells CASSPSDRGHGYGYTF. CDR3 sequence (DNA): TGTGCCAGCAGCCCTTCGGACAGGGGGCATGGCTATGGCTACACCTTC.

V gene TRBV7-2 combines with J gene TRBJ1-6; no clear D. This CDR3 comprises 13 residues. With 4 bases removed from V and 6 bases from J, the gap between germline ends came to 7 bases. Looked up from germline, CDR1 is SGHTA and CDR2 is FQGNSA. The CDR3 loop reads CASSSLSNSPLHF. The CDR3 DNA sequence: TGTGCCAGCAGCTCGTTGAGTAATTCACCCCTCCACTTT.

The chain employs TRBV11-2 and TRBJ1-1, with D possibly being TRBD1 (5 bases). Trimming shortened V by 4 bases and J by 5 bases, and 11 bases separated the two germline ends. This CDR3 is built from 13 residues. CDR1 SGHAT and CDR2 FQNNGV come from the germline V gene. CDR3 region: CASSYGGSTEAFF. As DNA, the CDR3 is TGTGCCAGCAGCTACGGGGGAAGTACTGAAGCTTTCTTT.

This chain links TRBV5-1 with TRBJ1-1; weak D call: TRBD1 (6 bases). Germline CDR1 is SGHRS and CDR2 is YFSETQ. V was trimmed by 4 bases and J by 1 base, leaving 14 bases between them. The CDR3 sequence is 15 residues long. The DNA of the CDR3 is TGCGCCAGCAGCCAACCGGGACAATCGAACACTGAAGCTTTCTTT. Residues: CASSQPGQSNTEAFF.

The V gene is TRBV15, the J gene TRBJ1-5, with TRBD1 identical over 7 bases. J gave up 0 bases and V 6 bases, and 11 bases lay outside the gene matches. The CDR3 consists of 17 residues. Germline-derived CDR1 and CDR2 are LNHNV and YYDKDF (reference sequence). This CDR3 is CATRGDEGAISNQPQHF. CDR3 in DNA: TGTGCCACCAGAGGGGACGAGGGGGCAATTAGCAATCAGCCCCAGCATTTT.

The CDR3 region has the DNA TGTGCCAGCAGTTTATCGGGGTACGAGCAGTACTTC. Its protein product is CASSLSGYEQYF. The rearrangement uses TRBV28 and TRBJ2-7, with D perhaps TRBD2 (5 bases). The CDR3 consists of 12 residues. Trimming removed 1 base from V and 4 bases from J, with 5 bases in between. Germline-derived CDR1 and CDR2 are MDHEN and SYDVKM.

This clone was detected a few times. The chain links TRBV5-1 to TRBJ1-6; no clear D gene. The germline V and J ends were trimmed by 0 bases and 0 bases, with 7 bases remaining between them. This CDR3 spans 16 amino acids. The germline V gene encodes CDR1 SGHRS and CDR2 YFSETQ. CDR3 DNA: TGCGCCAGCAGCTTGGTACAGAGCTCCTATAATTCACCCCTCCACTTT. Protein product: CASSLVQSSYNSPLHF.